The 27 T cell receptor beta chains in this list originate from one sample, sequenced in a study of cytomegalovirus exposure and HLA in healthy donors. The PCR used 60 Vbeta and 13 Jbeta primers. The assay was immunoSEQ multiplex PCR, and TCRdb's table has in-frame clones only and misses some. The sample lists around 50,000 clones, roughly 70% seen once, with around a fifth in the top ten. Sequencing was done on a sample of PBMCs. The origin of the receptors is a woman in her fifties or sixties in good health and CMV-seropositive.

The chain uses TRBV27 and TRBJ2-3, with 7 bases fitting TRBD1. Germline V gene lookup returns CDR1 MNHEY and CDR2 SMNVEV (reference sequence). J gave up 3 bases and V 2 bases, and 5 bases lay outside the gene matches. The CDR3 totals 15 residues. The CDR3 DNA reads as TGTGCCAGCAGTTTAGGGACAGTTGTGACAGATACGCAGTATTTT. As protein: CASSLGTVVTDTQYF.

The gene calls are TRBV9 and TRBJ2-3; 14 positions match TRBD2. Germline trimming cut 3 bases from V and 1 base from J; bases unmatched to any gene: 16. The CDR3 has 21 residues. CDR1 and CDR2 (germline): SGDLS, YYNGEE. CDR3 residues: CASSATPRLAGGPGGTDTQYF. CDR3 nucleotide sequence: TGTGCCAGCAGCGCGACCCCCCGACTAGCGGGAGGGCCTGGGGGCACAGATACGCAGTATTTT.

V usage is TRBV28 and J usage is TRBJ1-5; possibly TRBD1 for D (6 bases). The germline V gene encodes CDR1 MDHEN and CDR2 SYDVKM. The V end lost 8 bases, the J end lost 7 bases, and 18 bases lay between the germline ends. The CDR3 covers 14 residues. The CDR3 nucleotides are TGTGCCAGCGATCCTACAGGGTCGCGGCAGCCCCAGCATTTT. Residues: CASDPTGSRQPQHF.

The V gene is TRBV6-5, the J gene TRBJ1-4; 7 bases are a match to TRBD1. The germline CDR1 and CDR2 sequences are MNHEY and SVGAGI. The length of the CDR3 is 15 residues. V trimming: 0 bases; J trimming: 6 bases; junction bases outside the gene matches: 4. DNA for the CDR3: TGTGCCAGCAGTTACTCAGGCAGGGGGGATGAAAAACTGTTTTTT. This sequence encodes CASSYSGRGDEKLFF.

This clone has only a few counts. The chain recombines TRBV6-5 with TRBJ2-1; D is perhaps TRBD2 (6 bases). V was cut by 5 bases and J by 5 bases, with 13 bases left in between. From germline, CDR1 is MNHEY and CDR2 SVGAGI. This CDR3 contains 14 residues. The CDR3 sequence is CASSEAGTNNEQFF. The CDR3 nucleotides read TGTGCCAGCAGTGAGGCGGGGACCAACAATGAGCAGTTCTTC.

Written as DNA, the CDR3 is TGTGCCAGCAGTTACGGGGGACTAAACCCTCTCGAGCAGTACTTC. It specifies CASSYGGLNPLEQYF. V is TRBV6-6 and J is TRBJ2-7; 7 positions agree with TRBD2. The germline V gene encodes CDR1 MNHNY and CDR2 SVGAGI (reference sequence). The CDR3 runs to 15 residues. V shed 2 bases and J 6 bases; nucleotides not matched to a gene: 10.

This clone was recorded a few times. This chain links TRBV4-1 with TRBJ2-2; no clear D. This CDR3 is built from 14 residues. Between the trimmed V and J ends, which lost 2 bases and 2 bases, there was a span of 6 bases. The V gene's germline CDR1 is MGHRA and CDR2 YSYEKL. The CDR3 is CASSQSRNTGELFF. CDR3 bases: TGCGCCAGCAGCCAATCGAGAAACACCGGGGAGCTGTTTTTT.

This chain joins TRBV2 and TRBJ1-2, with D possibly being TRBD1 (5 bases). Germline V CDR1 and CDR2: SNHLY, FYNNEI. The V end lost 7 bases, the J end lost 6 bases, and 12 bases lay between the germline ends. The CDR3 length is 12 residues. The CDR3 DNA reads TGTGCCAGCAATCCGACAGTGGATGGCTACACCTTC. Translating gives CASNPTVDGYTF. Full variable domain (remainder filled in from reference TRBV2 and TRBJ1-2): EPEVTQTPSHQVTQMGQEVILRCVPISNHLYFYWYRQILGQKVEFLVSFYNNEISEKSEIFDDQFSVERPDGSNFTLKIRSTKLEDSAMYFCASNPTVDGYTFGSGTRLTVV.

CDR3 nucleotides: TGTGCCAGCAGCTCGACCCGTAGACAGGGGGAAGCTTTCTTT. Its protein is CASSSTRRQGEAFF. The chain employs TRBV7-9 and TRBJ1-1, with TRBD1 matching over 8 bases. Per the germline V gene, CDR1 is SEHNR and CDR2 is FQNEAQ (reference sequence). This CDR3 is 14 amino acids long. V dropped 4 bases and J dropped 8; count of bases not matched to a gene: 9.

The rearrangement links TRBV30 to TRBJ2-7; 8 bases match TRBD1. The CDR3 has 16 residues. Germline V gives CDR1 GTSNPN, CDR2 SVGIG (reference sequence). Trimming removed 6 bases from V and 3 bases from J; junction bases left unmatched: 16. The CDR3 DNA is TGTGCCTGCGCGCCCGGGCGCGGAACAGGGGGCTACGAGCAGTACTTC. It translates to CACAPGRGTGGYEQYF.

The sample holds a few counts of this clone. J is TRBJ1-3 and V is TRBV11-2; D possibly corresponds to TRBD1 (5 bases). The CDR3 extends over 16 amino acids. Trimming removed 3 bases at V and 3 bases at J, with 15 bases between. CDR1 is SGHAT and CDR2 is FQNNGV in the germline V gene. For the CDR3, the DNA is TGTGCCAGCAGCTTCCTCGTTTCCGGGGGTGGAAACACCATATATTTT. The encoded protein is CASSFLVSGGGNTIYF.

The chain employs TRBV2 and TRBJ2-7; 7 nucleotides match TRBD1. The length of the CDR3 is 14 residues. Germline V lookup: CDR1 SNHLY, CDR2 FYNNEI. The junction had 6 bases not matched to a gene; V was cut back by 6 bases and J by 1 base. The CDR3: CASRWTGDSYEQYF. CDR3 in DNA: TGTGCCAGCAGATGGACAGGAGATTCCTACGAGCAGTACTTC.

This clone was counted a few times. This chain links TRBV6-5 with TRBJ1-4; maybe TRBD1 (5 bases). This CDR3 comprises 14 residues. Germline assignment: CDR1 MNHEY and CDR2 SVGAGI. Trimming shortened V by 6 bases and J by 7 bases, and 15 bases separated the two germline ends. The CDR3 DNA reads TGTGCCAGCAGGTCATGGGGGGACGGTGAAAAACTGTTTTTT. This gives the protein CASRSWGDGEKLFF.

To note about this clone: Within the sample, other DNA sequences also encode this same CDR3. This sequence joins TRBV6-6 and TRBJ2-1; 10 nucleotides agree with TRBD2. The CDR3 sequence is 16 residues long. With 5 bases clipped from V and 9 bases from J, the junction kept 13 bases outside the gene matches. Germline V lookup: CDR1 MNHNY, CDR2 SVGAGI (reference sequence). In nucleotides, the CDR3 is TGTGCCAGCAGTGTAATAGCGGGAGGACCTCGGATTGAGCAGTTCTTC. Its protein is CASSVIAGGPRIEQFF.

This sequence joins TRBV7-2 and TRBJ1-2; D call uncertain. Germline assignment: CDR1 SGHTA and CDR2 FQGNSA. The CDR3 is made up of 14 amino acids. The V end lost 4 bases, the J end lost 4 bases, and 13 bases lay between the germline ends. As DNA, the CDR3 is TGTGCCAGCAGCTCGGGATTTACTTTCTATGGCTACACCTTC. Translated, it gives CASSSGFTFYGYTF.

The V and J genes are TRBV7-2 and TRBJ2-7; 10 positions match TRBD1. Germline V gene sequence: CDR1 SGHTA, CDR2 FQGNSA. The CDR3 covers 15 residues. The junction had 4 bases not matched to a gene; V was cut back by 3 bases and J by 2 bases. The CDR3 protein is CASSLTGGDPYEQYF. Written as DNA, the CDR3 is TGTGCCAGCAGCTTGACAGGGGGCGACCCCTACGAGCAGTACTTC. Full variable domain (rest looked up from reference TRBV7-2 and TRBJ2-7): GAGVSQSPSNKVTEKGKDVELRCDPISGHTALYWYRQSLGQGLEFLIYFQGNSAPDKSGLPSDRFSAERTGGSVSTLTIQRTQQEDSAVYLCASSLTGGDPYEQYFGPGTRLTVT.

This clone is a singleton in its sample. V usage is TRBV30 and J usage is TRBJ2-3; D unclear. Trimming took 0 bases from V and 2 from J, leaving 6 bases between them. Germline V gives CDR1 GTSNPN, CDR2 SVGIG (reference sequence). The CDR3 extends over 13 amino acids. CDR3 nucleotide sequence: TGTGCCTGGAGTGTCCCCTCCACAGATACGCAGTATTTT. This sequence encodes CAWSVPSTDTQYF.

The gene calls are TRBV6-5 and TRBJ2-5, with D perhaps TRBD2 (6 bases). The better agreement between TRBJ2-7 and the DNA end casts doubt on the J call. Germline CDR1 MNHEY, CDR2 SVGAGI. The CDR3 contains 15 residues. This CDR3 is CASRGTGTPYYEQYF. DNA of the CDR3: TGTGCCAGCAGAGGGACCGGGACTCCTTACTACGAGCAGTACTTC.

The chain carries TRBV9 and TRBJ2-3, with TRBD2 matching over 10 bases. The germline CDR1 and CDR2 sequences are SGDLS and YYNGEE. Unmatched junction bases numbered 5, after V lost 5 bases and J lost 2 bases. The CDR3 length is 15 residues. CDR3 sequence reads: CASSRTSGATDTQYF. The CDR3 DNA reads TGTGCCAGCAGTCGTACTAGCGGGGCCACAGATACGCAGTATTTT.

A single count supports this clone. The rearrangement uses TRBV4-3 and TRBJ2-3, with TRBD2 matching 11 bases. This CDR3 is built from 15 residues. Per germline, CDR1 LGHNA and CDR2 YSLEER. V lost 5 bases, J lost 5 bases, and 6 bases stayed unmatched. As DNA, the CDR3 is TGCGCCAGCAGCTATAGCGGGGGGGCCCAAGATACGCAGTATTTT. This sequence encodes CASSYSGGAQDTQYF.

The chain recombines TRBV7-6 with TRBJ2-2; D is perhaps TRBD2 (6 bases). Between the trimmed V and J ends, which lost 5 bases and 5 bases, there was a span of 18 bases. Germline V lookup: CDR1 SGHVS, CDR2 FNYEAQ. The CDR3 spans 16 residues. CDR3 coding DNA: TGTGCCAGCAGCCGACAAGAAGCGGGTGGTACCGGGGAGCTGTTTTTT. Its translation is CASSRQEAGGTGELFF.

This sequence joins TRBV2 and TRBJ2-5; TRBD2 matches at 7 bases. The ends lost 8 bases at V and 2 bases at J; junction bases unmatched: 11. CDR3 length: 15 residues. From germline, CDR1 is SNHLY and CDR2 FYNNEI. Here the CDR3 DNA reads TGTGCCAGCGAGGAGACGGGGGGTCGTCAAGAGACCCAGTACTTC. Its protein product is CASEETGGRQETQYF.

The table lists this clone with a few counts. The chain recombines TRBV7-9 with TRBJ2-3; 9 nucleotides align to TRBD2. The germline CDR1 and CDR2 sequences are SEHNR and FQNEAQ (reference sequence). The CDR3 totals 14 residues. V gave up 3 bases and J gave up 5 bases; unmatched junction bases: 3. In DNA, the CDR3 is TGTGCCAGCAGCTTGGTAGCGGGAGTAGATACGCAGTATTTT. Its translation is CASSLVAGVDTQYF.

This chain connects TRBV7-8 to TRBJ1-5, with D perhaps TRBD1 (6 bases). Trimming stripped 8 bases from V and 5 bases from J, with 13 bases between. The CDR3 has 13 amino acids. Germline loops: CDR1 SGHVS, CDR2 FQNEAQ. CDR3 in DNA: TGTGCCAGCGGATACAGGGCCGATCAGCCCCAGCATTTT. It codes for CASGYRADQPQHF. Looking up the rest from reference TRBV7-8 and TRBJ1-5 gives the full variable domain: GAGVSQSPRYKVAKRGQDVALRCDPISGHVSLFWYQQALGQGPEFLTYFQNEAQLDKSGLPSDRFFAERPEGSVSTLKIQRTQQEDSAVYLCASGYRADQPQHFGDGTRLSIL.

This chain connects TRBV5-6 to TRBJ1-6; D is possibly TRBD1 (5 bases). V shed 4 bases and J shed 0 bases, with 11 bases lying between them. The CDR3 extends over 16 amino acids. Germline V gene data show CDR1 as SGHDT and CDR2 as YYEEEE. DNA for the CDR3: TGTGCCAGCAGCGCTCAGGGAAGCTCCTATAATTCACCCCTCCACTTT. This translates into CASSAQGSSYNSPLHF. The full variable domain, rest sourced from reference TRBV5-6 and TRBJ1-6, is DAGVTQSPTHLIKTRGQQVTLRCSPKSGHDTVSWYQQALGQGPQFIFQYYEEEERQRGNFPDRFSGHQFPNYSSELNVNALLLGDSALYLCASSAQGSSYNSPLHFGNGTRLTVT.

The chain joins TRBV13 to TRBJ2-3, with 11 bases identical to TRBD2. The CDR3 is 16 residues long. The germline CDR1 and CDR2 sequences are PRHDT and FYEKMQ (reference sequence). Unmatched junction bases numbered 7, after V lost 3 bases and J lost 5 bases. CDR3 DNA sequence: TGTGCCAGCAGCTTTGGGACTAGCGGCTACTTAGATACGCAGTATTTT. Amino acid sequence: CASSFGTSGYLDTQYF. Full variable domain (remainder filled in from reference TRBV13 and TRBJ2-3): AAGVIQSPRHLIKEKRETATLKCYPIPRHDTVYWYQQGPGQDPQFLISFYEKMQSDKGSIPDRFSAQQFSDYHSELNMSSLELGDSALYFCASSFGTSGYLDTQYFGPGTRLTVL.

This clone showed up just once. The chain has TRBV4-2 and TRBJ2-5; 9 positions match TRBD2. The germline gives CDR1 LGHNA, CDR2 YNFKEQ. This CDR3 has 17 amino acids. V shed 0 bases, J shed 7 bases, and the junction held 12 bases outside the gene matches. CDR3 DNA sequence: TGTGCCAGCAGCCAAGACGGGGGGCTAGCGGGGTCATGGACCCAGTACTTC. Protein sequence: CASSQDGGLAGSWTQYF.